Listed here are 12 T cell receptor beta chains from one sample, sequenced in a study of shared T cell receptors in the human thymus. Profiling relied on immunoSEQ multiplex PCR, and the TCRdb table lists in-frame clones only, not all of them. Among about 500,000 clones, 75% to 80% were seen once, and the ten largest hold around 0.013%. These data also formed part of another study, on human thymus T cells.

Sequencing input: thymocytes. Source of these receptors: a boy younger than two with a congenital heart defect.

This clone was seen a single time. The genes are TRBV13 and TRBJ2-1, with D perhaps matching TRBD1 (6 bases). This CDR3 spans 11 amino acids. Germline assignment: CDR1 PRHDT and CDR2 FYEKMQ (reference sequence). V was clipped by 10 bases and J by 8 bases, with 12 bases between them. Here the CDR3 reads CATTGGHEQFF. The CDR3 DNA reads TGTGCCACCACTGGGGGCCATGAGCAGTTCTTC. Drawing the rest from reference TRBV13 and TRBJ2-1, the complete variable domain is AAGVIQSPRHLIKEKRETATLKCYPIPRHDTVYWYQQGPGQDPQFLISFYEKMQSDKGSIPDRFSAQQFSDYHSELNMSSLELGDSALYFCATTGGHEQFFGPGTRLTVL.

The chain combines TRBV6-4 with TRBJ1-2; D is uncertain. This CDR3 has 13 amino acids. V lost 0 bases, J lost 8 bases, and 10 bases lay in between. The germline V gene encodes CDR1 MRHNA and CDR2 SNTAGT. The CDR3 loop reads CASSDSKVQGYTF. The CDR3 DNA follows: TGTGCCAGCAGTGACTCGAAAGTGCAGGGCTACACCTTC.

This chain joins TRBV18 and TRBJ2-5; a weak D match, TRBD1 (5 bases). The V end lost 1 base, the J end lost 3 bases, and 15 bases lay between the germline ends. The CDR3 consists of 16 residues. Germline V lookup: CDR1 KGHSH, CDR2 LQKENI. The CDR3 bases are TGTGCCAGCTCACCACGGGGCGAGTGCGGTGAAGAGACCCAGTACTTC. Translation gives CASSPRGECGEETQYF.

The chain combines TRBV28 with TRBJ2-7; D is uncertain. The germline V gene has CDR1 MDHEN and CDR2 SYDVKM. The V and J ends lost 4 bases and 7 bases respectively, with 26 bases between them. The CDR3 has 17 amino acids. The CDR3 reads CASSSPPRSHHPREQYF. CDR3 bases: TGTGCCAGCAGTTCACCTCCTAGGTCCCACCACCCGAGGGAGCAGTACTTC.

This clone was counted a few times. The V call is TRBV6-4, the J call TRBJ1-5; the D gene is possibly TRBD1 (6 bases). Germline lookup yields CDR1 MRHNA and CDR2 SNTAGT. This CDR3 has 11 amino acids. Trimming cost V 5 bases and J 9 bases, with 8 bases left between them. Here the CDR3 reads CASSWGRPQHF. CDR3 DNA: TGTGCCAGCAGTTGGGGGCGGCCCCAGCATTTT.

This clone was detected once. The J gene is TRBJ2-1, the V gene TRBV19, with D perhaps matching TRBD1 (5 bases). This CDR3 comprises 16 residues. V lost 1 base to trimming and J lost 2 bases, with 12 bases between them. The germline V gene has CDR1 LNHDA and CDR2 SQIVND (reference sequence). The CDR3 coding sequence is TGTGCCAGTAGTATAGGGAAGCAGGGAACCTACAATGAGCAGTTCTTC. It yields the protein CASSIGKQGTYNEQFF.

This clone came up a few times. The chain is built from TRBV27 and TRBJ2-7, with D uncertain. Germline lookup yields CDR1 MNHEY and CDR2 SMNVEV (reference sequence). V lost 5 bases and J lost 0, with 11 bases in between. This CDR3 has 14 residues. CDR3 DNA: TGTGCCAGCAGTCCCCGCGGAAGCTCCTACGAGCAGTACTTC. As protein: CASSPRGSSYEQYF.

This chain uses TRBV29-1 with TRBJ1-4; TRBD1 aligns across 8 bases. Germline lookup yields CDR1 SQVTM and CDR2 ANQGSEA. The CDR3 totals 15 residues. V trimming: 5 bases; J trimming: 6 bases; junction bases outside the gene matches: 11. CDR3: CSVLFGHRGYEKLFF. Here the CDR3 DNA reads TGCAGCGTTCTATTCGGTCACAGGGGGTATGAAAAACTGTTTTTT.

J is TRBJ2-1 and V is TRBV4-3; possible D gene TRBD2, 5 bases. Germline V CDR1 and CDR2: LGHNA, YSLEER. V was clipped by 3 bases and J by 0 bases, with 12 bases between them. The CDR3 is made up of 16 amino acids. Here the CDR3 reads CASSQEQRSSYNEQFF. The CDR3 bases are TGCGCCAGCAGCCAGGAACAGCGGAGCTCCTACAATGAGCAGTTCTTC.

The CDR3 loop reads CSVAEQGKLNYGYTF. CDR3 DNA: TGCAGCGTTGCGGAACAGGGGAAGCTTAACTATGGCTACACCTTC. J is TRBJ1-2 and V is TRBV29-1, with TRBD1 matching over 7 bases. J gave up 1 base and V 4 bases, and 9 bases lay outside the gene matches. The CDR3 consists of 15 residues. CDR1 and CDR2 (germline): SQVTM, ANQGSEA. The variable domain in full, with the rest retrieved from reference TRBV29-1 and TRBJ1-2, is SAVISQKPSRDICQRGTSLTIQCQVDSQVTMMFWYRQQPGQSLTLIATANQGSEATYESGFVIDKFPISRPNLTFSTLTVSNMSPEDSSIYLCSVAEQGKLNYGYTFGSGTRLTVV.

The gene calls are TRBV15 and TRBJ2-3, with 7 bases identical to TRBD1. CDR1 is LNHNV, CDR2 YYDKDF, per germline (reference sequence). This CDR3 has 16 residues. V shed 0 bases and J 2 bases; nucleotides not matched to a gene: 5. CDR3 in DNA: TGTGCCACCAGCAGAGATGATGGGACAGTCACAGATACGCAGTATTTT. Translating gives CATSRDDGTVTDTQYF.

The V gene is TRBV4-1, the J gene TRBJ1-1, with D hard to call. There are 14 residues in the CDR3. CDR1 and CDR2 from the germline V gene are MGHRA and YSYEKL. V dropped 1 base and J dropped 3 bases, with 9 bases sitting between them. The CDR3: CASSQGASDTEAFF. Written as DNA, the CDR3 is TGCGCCAGCAGCCAAGGCGCAAGCGACACTGAAGCTTTCTTT.